The present T cell receptor beta chain was sequenced within a study of response to subunit inactivated influenza vaccine. Study-level findings and limits: Authors suggested each seasonal influenza vaccination recruits few new T cells.

TCRdb fed the RT-PCR reads into MiXCR, producing one record per CDR3 protein. Here the sample spans under 850,000 distinct CDR3 sequences, approximately 17% being singletons. As regards this clonotype: Its matching antigen is unknown.

The TCR comes from a man aged 50-60 years who received an inactivated influenza vaccine. The specimen was PBMCs from blood, collected roughly 5 days after vaccination.

Here the CDR3 DNA reads TGCGCCAGCAGCTATGGACAGGGGGTCTACACAGATACGCAGTATTTT. Its translation: CASSYGQGVYTDTQYF. The rearrangement links TRBV4-1 to TRBJ2-3; 10 bases align to TRBD1. The CDR3 consists of 16 residues. CDR1 is MGHRA and CDR2 is YSYEKL in the germline V gene. The V segment lost 5 bases and the J segment 2 bases; nucleotides outside the gene matches: 7.